These 15 T cell receptor beta chains originate from one sample sequenced in a study of early T cells in non-severe SARS-CoV-2 infection. One entry per CDR3 protein results from TCRdb running MiXCR on the 5' RACE reads. The repertoire holds 20,000 to 25,000 distinct CDR3 sequences, with about 5.6% as singletons. Sequenced sample: whole blood. The receptors originated from an adult who was a healthcare worker with PCR-confirmed SARS-CoV-2 infection or an uninfected control (not recorded which).

In its sample, this clonotype was seen many times. The chain recombines TRBV4-3 with TRBJ1-6, with no clear D. Per germline, CDR1 LGHNA and CDR2 YSLEER. V was shortened by 2 bases and J by 8 bases, with 13 bases between the two germline ends. The CDR3 length is 15 residues. CDR3 protein: CASSQMRRVDSPLHF. The CDR3, as DNA: TGCGCCAGCAGCCAAATGAGACGGGTGGATTCACCCCTCCACTTT.

This clonotype appeared many times. The gene calls are TRBV11-3 and TRBJ2-2; the D is unclear. The CDR3 spans 18 residues. V was clipped by 0 bases and J by 2 bases, with 16 bases between them. The germline CDR1 and CDR2 sequences are SGHNT and YENEEA. The CDR3 region is CASSLDLSGVYNTGELFF. The CDR3 DNA reads TGTGCCAGCAGCTTAGATCTTTCGGGCGTCTATAACACCGGGGAGCTGTTTTTT.

This clonotype was found many times. The chain has TRBV20-1 and TRBJ1-5; D not certain. Trimming pared 0 bases from V and 9 bases from J, leaving 15 bases between. CDR3 length: 14 amino acids. Germline-derived CDR1 and CDR2 are DFQATT and SNEGSKA (reference sequence). CDR3 coding DNA: TGCAGTGCTAGAGATGAAGGGTTGTGGCGGCCCCAGCATTTT. This sequence encodes CSARDEGLWRPQHF.

This clonotype was counted ten times or more. The CDR3 DNA reads TGTGCCAGCAGTGAAGGGGGAGATAGTCTCTACGAGCAGTACGTC. Its protein product is CASSEGGDSLYEQYV. The chain links TRBV2 to TRBJ2-7; tentative D call: TRBD2 (5 bases). Per germline, CDR1 SNHLY and CDR2 FYNNEI. V dropped 1 base and J dropped 3 bases, with 13 bases sitting between them. This CDR3 has 15 amino acids.

Ten or more counts support this clonotype. CDR3 sequence reads: CASSSDVAGNEQYV. The CDR3 DNA is TGTGCCAGCAGTTCGGATGTGGCAGGGAATGAGCAGTACGTC. This rearrangement joins TRBV6-6 to TRBJ2-7, with D possibly being TRBD1 (5 bases). The V end was cut by 4 bases, the J end by 7 bases, with 17 bases between. The CDR3 is 14 residues long. The germline V gene encodes CDR1 MNHNY and CDR2 SVGAGI (reference sequence).

The sample holds many counts of this clonotype. The chain combines TRBV7-9 with TRBJ2-2, with unresolved D. V was pared by 2 bases and J by 6 bases, with 4 bases between. In germline, CDR1 is SEHNR, CDR2 FQNEAQ (reference sequence). This CDR3 has 12 amino acids. The CDR3 spells CASSLIPGELFF. The CDR3 DNA reads as TGTGCCAGCAGCTTAATCCCCGGGGAGCTGTTTTTT.

A few counts support this clonotype. The CDR3, as DNA: TGTGCCAGCAGTTACTCCGGAGCGGACAGGGGGCGAGATTCACCCCTCCACTTT. It translates to CASSYSGADRGRDSPLHF. The chain carries TRBV6-5 and TRBJ1-6; 11 bases are shared with TRBD1. The germline gives CDR1 MNHEY, CDR2 SVGAGI. Trimming took 0 bases from V and 8 from J; bases not matched to a gene: 9. The CDR3 length is 18 residues.

The chain uses TRBV4-1 and TRBJ2-1; tentative D call: TRBD2 (6 bases). Trimming stripped 3 bases from V and 5 bases from J, with 14 bases between. The CDR3 has 15 amino acids. From germline, CDR1 is MGHRA and CDR2 YSYEKL. Here the CDR3 DNA reads TGCGCCAGCAGCCAGGACGGGGGATGGAACAATGAGCAGTTCTTC. It yields the protein CASSQDGGWNNEQFF.

This clonotype was seen at least ten times. This rearrangement joins TRBV6-2 or TRBV6-3 to TRBJ2-1; D gene unclear. V was cut by 7 bases and J by 3 bases, with 10 bases left in between. The CDR3 has 13 residues. CDR1 MNHEY and CDR2 SVGEGT come from the germline V gene. The CDR3 DNA reads TGTGCCAGCAATAGGTTTAGCTACAATGAGCAGTTCTTC. This sequence encodes CASNRFSYNEQFF.

Many counts were recorded for this clonotype. The chain uses TRBV5-1 and TRBJ1-2, with D perhaps TRBD1 (5 bases). This CDR3 comprises 15 residues. Trimming shortened V by 0 bases and J by 4 bases, and 13 bases separated the two germline ends. Germline assignment: CDR1 SGHRS and CDR2 YFSETQ. Here the CDR3 reads CASSLAGERAYGYTF. The CDR3 DNA follows: TGCGCCAGCAGCTTGGCGGGGGAGAGGGCCTATGGCTACACCTTC.

This clonotype has a count of ten or more. The V gene is TRBV7-2, the J gene TRBJ2-7; 7 nucleotides agree with TRBD2. CDR1 SGHTA and CDR2 FQGNSA come from the germline V gene. The V and J ends lost 1 base and 0 bases, in that order; junction bases with no gene match: 12. The CDR3 covers 18 residues. In DNA form, the CDR3 reads TGTGCCAGCAGCTTAGGCCCACCTTGGCGGGAGAGCTCCTACGAGCAGTACGTC. Translated: CASSLGPPWRESSYEQYV.

This clonotype was observed at least ten times. V is TRBV30 and J is TRBJ1-1; no reliable D call. V was shortened by 3 bases and J by 3 bases, with 11 bases between the two germline ends. CDR1 and CDR2 (germline): GTSNPN, SVGIG (reference sequence). The CDR3 sequence is 13 residues long. CDR3 amino acids: CAWRVGIYTEAFF. In DNA, the CDR3 is TGTGCCTGGAGAGTAGGGATTTACACTGAAGCTTTCTTT.

This clonotype was seen at least ten times. The V and J genes are TRBV7-2 and TRBJ2-3; D remains ambiguous. Trimming stripped 4 bases from V and 5 bases from J, with 22 bases between. Per the germline V gene, CDR1 is SGHTA and CDR2 is FQGNSA. The CDR3 extends over 17 amino acids. The DNA for the CDR3 is TGTGCCAGCAGCTCCTCACGACCAAACCGACCTGGAGATACGCAGTATTTT. Protein: CASSSSRPNRPGDTQYF.

This clonotype was seen only a few times. V usage is TRBV10-3 and J usage is TRBJ2-3; D uncertain. The germline V and J ends were trimmed by 4 bases and 0 bases, with 11 bases remaining between them. Germline V lookup: CDR1 ENHRY, CDR2 SYGVKD. The CDR3 has 15 residues. CDR3 nucleotides: TGTGCCATCAGTGCCCCCGAGGCTAGCACAGATACGCAGTATTTT. Encoded protein: CAISAPEASTDTQYF.

This rearrangement joins TRBV28 to TRBJ2-7; no clear D. The CDR3 spans 12 residues. Per germline, CDR1 MDHEN and CDR2 SYDVKM. Deletions cut 7 bases from V and 0 bases from J, with 7 bases between. The CDR3 spells CASIGSSYEQYF. The CDR3 region has the DNA TGTGCCAGCATCGGAAGCTCCTACGAGCAGTACTTC.